This TCR beta chain was obtained from a study of identifying expanded T cells in peripheral blood. The data were produced by immunoSEQ multiplex PCR, yet TCRdb's version contains in-frame clones alone and is incomplete. This table has 130,000 or so clones, over 65% appearing once. This clone was seen just once. The V segment lost 6 bases and the J segment 3 bases; nucleotides outside the gene matches: 10. The germline gives CDR1 MGHDK, CDR2 SYGVNS. CDR3 length: 15 amino acids. This clonotype was sampled from a person between 18 and 69 years old in good health. The material sequenced was blood. This sequence joins TRBV25-1 and TRBJ1-1, with 7 bases that match TRBD1. As DNA, the CDR3 is TGTGCCAGCAGCTCCGACAGGGCTCCATACACTGAAGCTTTCTTT. It yields the protein CASSSDRAPYTEAFF.